The 12 T cell receptor beta chains listed next were all sequenced from one sample in a study of T-cell reconstitution after alpha-beta-depleted transplantation in children. Unique molecular identifiers were built into the TCRbeta library. TCRdb used MiXCR to reprocess the PCR reads, holding one entry per CDR3 protein. The sample contains a few hundred thousand distinct CDR3 sequences, under 20% of which appear only once. Material: PBMCs, mostly from graft donor cells, obtained 360 days after TCRalphabeta/CD19-depleted stem cell transplant. These receptor sequences come from a boy under two years old who had a stem cell transplant for Wiskott-Aldrich syndrome, so the T cells may come from the graft donor.

This clonotype was recorded many times. This chain links TRBV18 with TRBJ2-2; D is ambiguous. V lost 1 base and J 2 bases, leaving 8 bases between the germline ends. Germline assignment: CDR1 KGHSH and CDR2 LQKENI. This CDR3 has 15 residues. The chain's CDR3 is CASSPLPGNTGELFF. The CDR3 nucleotides are TGTGCCAGCTCACCACTACCGGGCAACACCGGGGAGCTGTTTTTT.

The chain couples TRBV11-2 to TRBJ2-3; TRBD2 matches 7 bases. The junction had 12 bases not matched to a gene; V was cut back by 7 bases and J by 2 bases. Germline assignment: CDR1 SGHAT and CDR2 FQNNGV. This CDR3 comprises 16 residues. CDR3 sequence: CASNPILAEYTDTQYF. The DNA of the CDR3 is TGTGCCAGCAACCCTATTCTAGCGGAGTACACAGATACGCAGTATTTT.

V is TRBV20-1 and J is TRBJ2-7; the D gene is possibly TRBD2 (5 bases). Germline assignment: CDR1 DFQATT and CDR2 SNEGSKA (reference sequence). CDR3 length: 19 amino acids. V dropped 4 bases and J dropped 4 bases, with 32 bases sitting between them. Here the CDR3 reads CSAIRPHSLGSGPFYEQYF. DNA of the CDR3: TGCAGTGCTATACGACCCCATAGCTTGGGAAGCGGACCCTTTTACGAGCAGTACTTC.

V is TRBV24-1 and J is TRBJ2-1; D ambiguous. The length of the CDR3 is 11 residues. V shed 7 bases and J shed 5 bases, with 5 bases lying between them. The V gene's germline CDR1 is KGHDR and CDR2 SFDVKD. The CDR3, as DNA: TGTGCCACCAGGAGGAACAATGAGCAGTTCTTC. Protein sequence: CATRRNNEQFF.

The chain has TRBV6-5 and TRBJ2-5; 9 bases match TRBD1. The CDR3 loop spans 13 amino acids. Germline V lookup: CDR1 MNHEY, CDR2 SVGAGI. Trimming removed 4 bases from V and 6 bases from J; junction bases left unmatched: 3. The CDR3 is CASSLTGGKTQYF. CDR3 in DNA: TGTGCCAGCAGTTTGACAGGGGGGAAGACCCAGTACTTC.

This clonotype has just a few counts. The rearrangement links TRBV7-9 to TRBJ2-3; 9 bases match TRBD1. Germline loops: CDR1 SEHNR, CDR2 FQNEAQ (reference sequence). This CDR3 is built from 16 residues. J gave up 0 bases and V 5 bases, and 6 bases lay outside the gene matches. CDR3 nucleotide sequence: TGTGCCAGCAGCCCACTCGGGACAGGGAGCACAGATACGCAGTATTTT. Amino acids: CASSPLGTGSTDTQYF.

This clonotype was detected only a few times. The genes are TRBV24-1 and TRBJ2-1; either TRBD1 or TRBD2 may fit D (5 bases each). With 0 bases removed from V and 0 bases from J, the gap between germline ends came to 5 bases. Germline loops: CDR1 KGHDR, CDR2 SFDVKD. CDR3 length equals 15 residues. CDR3 nucleotide sequence: TGTGCCACCAGTGATTTGGGGGGCTCCTACAATGAGCAGTTCTTC. This codes for CATSDLGGSYNEQFF.

This rearrangement joins TRBV2 to TRBJ1-5; 7 bases line up with TRBD1. With 3 bases clipped from V and 6 bases from J, the junction kept 8 bases outside the gene matches. CDR3 length: 15 residues. Germline values: CDR1 SNHLY, CDR2 FYNNEI. This chain's CDR3 is CASSDWRGLAQPQHF. CDR3 DNA sequence: TGTGCCAGCAGTGACTGGAGGGGGCTAGCTCAGCCCCAGCATTTT.

The chain couples TRBV7-2 to TRBJ1-2, with D possibly being TRBD1 (6 bases). Germline lookup yields CDR1 SGHTA and CDR2 FQGNSA. Trimming removed 1 base from V and 5 bases from J, with 14 bases in between. This CDR3 is built from 15 residues. The DNA for the CDR3 is TGTGCCAGCAGCTTAGATCTCGGGACAAAATATGGCTACACCTTC. Protein product: CASSLDLGTKYGYTF. Full variable domain (outside the CDR3, taken from reference TRBV7-2 and TRBJ1-2): GAGVSQSPSNKVTEKGKDVELRCDPISGHTALYWYRQSLGQGLEFLIYFQGNSAPDKSGLPSDRFSAERTGGSVSTLTIQRTQQEDSAVYLCASSLDLGTKYGYTFGSGTRLTVV.

This clonotype has at least ten counts. This chain links TRBV20-1 with TRBJ2-2; TRBD2 matches at 8 bases. The junction had 7 bases not matched to a gene; V was cut back by 0 bases and J by 1 base. The CDR3 covers 17 residues. Germline lookup yields CDR1 DFQATT and CDR2 SNEGSKA (reference sequence). The CDR3 is CSARDPGRGGNTGELFF. The DNA of the CDR3 is TGCAGTGCTAGAGATCCCGGGAGGGGAGGGAACACCGGGGAGCTGTTTTTT.

The V gene is TRBV6-1, the J gene TRBJ2-2; TRBD1 might be the D (5 bases). Trimming stripped 4 bases from V and 3 bases from J, with 15 bases between. The germline V gene has CDR1 MNHNS and CDR2 SASEGT. This CDR3 is built from 16 residues. The CDR3, as DNA: TGTGCCAGCAGTGCCCTAGTGGGGCCCGACACCGGGGAGCTGTTTTTT. Protein product: CASSALVGPDTGELFF.

This clonotype was recorded at least ten times. The V and J genes are TRBV10-3 and TRBJ2-3; 10 nucleotides align to TRBD2. This CDR3 region has 14 residues. J was trimmed by 4 bases and V by 6 bases; bases with no gene match: 4. The germline V gene encodes CDR1 ENHRY and CDR2 SYGVKD. CDR3 protein: CAIRAGGRSDTQYF. CDR3 nucleotides: TGTGCCATCAGAGCGGGAGGGCGCTCAGATACGCAGTATTTT.